This T cell receptor (beta chain) comes out of a study of identical twins. This clonotype was picked up a small number of times. Its antigen is as yet unknown. Unique molecular identifiers were present on the cDNA, which also gained a universal primer site by template switching. Via MiXCR, TCRdb re-called the 5' RACE reads, giving one row per CDR3 protein. The data hold 300,000 to 400,000 distinct CDR3 sequences, with 9% to 15% observed a single time. Overall study findings and caveats: Out-of-frame TCR alpha sharing observed in monozygotic twins exceeded model estimates. Excess twin sharing in beta out-of-frame sequences was weaker.

Germline V lookup: CDR1 DFQATT, CDR2 SNEGSKA (reference sequence). There are 13 residues in the CDR3. V gave up 6 bases and J gave up 6 bases, with 16 bases separating them. This sample was shared with a second study, whose subject was yellow fever vaccine responses in identical twins.

What was sequenced was CD8+ T cells sorted from blood. The origin of this receptor is a woman aged 18 to 35 in good health. V usage is TRBV20-1 and J usage is TRBJ2-3; D might be TRBD2 (5 bases). CDR3 nucleotide sequence: TGCAGTGCCCCCCGGGGTTTATGGGATACGCAGTATTTT. Translated: CSAPRGLWDTQYF.